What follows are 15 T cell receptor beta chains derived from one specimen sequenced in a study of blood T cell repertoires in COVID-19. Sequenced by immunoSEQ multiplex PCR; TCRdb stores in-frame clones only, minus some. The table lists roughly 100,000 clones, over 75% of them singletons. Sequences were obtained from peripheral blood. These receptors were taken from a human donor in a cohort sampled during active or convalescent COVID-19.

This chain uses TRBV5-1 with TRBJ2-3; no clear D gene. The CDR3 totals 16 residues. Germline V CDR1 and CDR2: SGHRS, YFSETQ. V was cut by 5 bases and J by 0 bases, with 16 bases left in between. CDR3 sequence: CASRSIRALSTDTQYF. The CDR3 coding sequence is TGCGCCAGCAGAAGTATTAGAGCCCTTAGCACAGATACGCAGTATTTT.

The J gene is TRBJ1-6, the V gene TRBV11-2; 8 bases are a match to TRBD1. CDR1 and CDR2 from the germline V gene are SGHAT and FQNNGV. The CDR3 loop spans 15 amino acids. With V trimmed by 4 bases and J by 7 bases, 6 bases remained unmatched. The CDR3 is CASSYLTGGNSPLHF. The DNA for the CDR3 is TGTGCCAGCAGCTACTTAACAGGGGGGAATTCACCCCTCCACTTT.

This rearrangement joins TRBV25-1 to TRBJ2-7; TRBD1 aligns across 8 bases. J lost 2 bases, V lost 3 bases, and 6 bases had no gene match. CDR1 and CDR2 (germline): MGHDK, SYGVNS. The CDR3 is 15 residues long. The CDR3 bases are TGTGCCAGCAGTGATCCCGGGACAGGAACCTACGAGCAGTACTTC. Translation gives CASSDPGTGTYEQYF.

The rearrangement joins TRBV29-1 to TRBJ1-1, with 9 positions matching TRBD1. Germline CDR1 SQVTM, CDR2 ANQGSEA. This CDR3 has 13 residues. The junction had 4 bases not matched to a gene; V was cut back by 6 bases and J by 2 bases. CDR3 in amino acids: CSVRGQGNTEAFF. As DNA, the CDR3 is TGCAGCGTGCGGGGACAGGGCAACACTGAAGCTTTCTTT.

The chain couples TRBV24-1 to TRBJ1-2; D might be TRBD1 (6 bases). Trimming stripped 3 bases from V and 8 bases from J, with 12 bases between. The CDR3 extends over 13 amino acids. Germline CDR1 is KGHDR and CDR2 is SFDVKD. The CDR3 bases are TGTGCCACCAGTGATACAGGGTCAGGAGGCTACACCTTC. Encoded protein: CATSDTGSGGYTF.

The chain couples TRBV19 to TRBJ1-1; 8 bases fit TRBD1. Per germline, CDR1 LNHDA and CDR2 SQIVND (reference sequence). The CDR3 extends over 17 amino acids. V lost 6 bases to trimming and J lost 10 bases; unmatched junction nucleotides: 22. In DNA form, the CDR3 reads TGTGCCAGTAGAAAGGCACCCGTAGGGCAGGGGGCGCGAAGAGCTTTCTTT. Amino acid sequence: CASRKAPVGQGARRAFF.

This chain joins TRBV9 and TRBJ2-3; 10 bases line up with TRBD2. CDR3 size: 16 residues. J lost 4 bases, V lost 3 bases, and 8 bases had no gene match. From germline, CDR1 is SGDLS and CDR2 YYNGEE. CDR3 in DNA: TGTGCCAGCAGCGGTTCACTAGCGGGGAATTCAGATACGCAGTATTTT. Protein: CASSGSLAGNSDTQYF. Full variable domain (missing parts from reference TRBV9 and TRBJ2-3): DSGVTQTPKHLITATGQRVTLRCSPRSGDLSVYWYQQSLDQGLQFLIQYYNGEERAKGNILERFSAQQFPDLHSELNLSSLELGDSALYFCASSGSLAGNSDTQYFGPGTRLTVL.

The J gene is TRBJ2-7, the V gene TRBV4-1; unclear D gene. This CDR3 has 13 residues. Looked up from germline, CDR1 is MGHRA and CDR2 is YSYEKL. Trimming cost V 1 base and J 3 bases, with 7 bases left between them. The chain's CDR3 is CASSQVVGYEQYF. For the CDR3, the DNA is TGCGCCAGCAGCCAAGTGGTCGGCTACGAGCAGTACTTC.

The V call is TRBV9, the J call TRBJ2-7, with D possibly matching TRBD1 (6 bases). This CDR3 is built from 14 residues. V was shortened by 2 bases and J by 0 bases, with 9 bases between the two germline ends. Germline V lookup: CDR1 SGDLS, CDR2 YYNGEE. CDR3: CASSVRQDSYEQYF. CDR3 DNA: TGTGCCAGCAGCGTCCGACAGGACTCCTACGAGCAGTACTTC.

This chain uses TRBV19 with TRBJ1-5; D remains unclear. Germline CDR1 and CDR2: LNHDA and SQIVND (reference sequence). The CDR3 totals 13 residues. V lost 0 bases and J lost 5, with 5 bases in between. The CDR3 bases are TGTGCCAGTAGTATAGACGAGGATCAGCCCCAGCATTTT. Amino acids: CASSIDEDQPQHF.

The CDR3, as DNA: TGTGCCAGCTCACCGAGAGGTTCAGGGAGCAATCAGCCCCAGCATTTT. It encodes CASSPRGSGSNQPQHF. V gene TRBV18 combines with J gene TRBJ1-5, with D maybe TRBD1 (5 bases). The length of the CDR3 is 16 residues. Per germline, CDR1 KGHSH and CDR2 LQKENI. The V gene lost 3 bases and the J gene lost 1 base, with 13 bases spanning the gap.

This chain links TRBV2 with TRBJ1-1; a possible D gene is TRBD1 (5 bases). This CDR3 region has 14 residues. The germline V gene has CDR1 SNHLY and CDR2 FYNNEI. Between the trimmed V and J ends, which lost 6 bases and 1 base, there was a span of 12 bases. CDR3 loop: CASSSDSRNTEAFF. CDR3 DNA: TGTGCCAGCAGCTCCGACAGCCGGAACACTGAAGCTTTCTTT.

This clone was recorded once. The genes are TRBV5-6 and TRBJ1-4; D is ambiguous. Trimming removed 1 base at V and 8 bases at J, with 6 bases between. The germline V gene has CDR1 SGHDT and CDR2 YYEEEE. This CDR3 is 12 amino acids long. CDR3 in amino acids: CASSLSEEKLFF. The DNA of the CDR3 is TGTGCCAGCAGCTTGAGTGAGGAAAAACTGTTTTTT. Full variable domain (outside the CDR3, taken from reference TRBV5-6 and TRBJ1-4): DAGVTQSPTHLIKTRGQQVTLRCSPKSGHDTVSWYQQALGQGPQFIFQYYEEEERQRGNFPDRFSGHQFPNYSSELNVNALLLGDSALYLCASSLSEEKLFFGSGTQLSVL.

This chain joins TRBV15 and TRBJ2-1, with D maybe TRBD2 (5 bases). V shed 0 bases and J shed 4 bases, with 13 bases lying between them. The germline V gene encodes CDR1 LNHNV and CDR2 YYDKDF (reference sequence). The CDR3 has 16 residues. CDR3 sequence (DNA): TGTGCCACCAGCAGAGATGAGGGAGACGCTTACAATGAGCAGTTCTTC. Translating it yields CATSRDEGDAYNEQFF. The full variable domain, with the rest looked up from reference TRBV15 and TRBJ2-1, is DAMVIQNPRYQVTQFGKPVTLSCSQTLNHNVMYWYQQKSSQAPKLLFHYYDKDFNNEADTPDNFQSRRPNTSFCFLDIRSPGLGDTAMYLCATSRDEGDAYNEQFFGPGTRLTVL.

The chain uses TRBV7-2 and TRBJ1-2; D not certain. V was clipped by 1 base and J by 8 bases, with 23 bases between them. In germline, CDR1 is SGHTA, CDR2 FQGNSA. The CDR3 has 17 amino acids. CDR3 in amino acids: CASSLVSGKVGRGGYTF. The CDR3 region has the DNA TGTGCCAGCAGCTTAGTTAGCGGGAAGGTAGGAAGAGGCGGCTACACCTTC.